This entry describes one T cell receptor beta chain. Its antigen is not identified. Sequenced by immunoSEQ multiplex PCR; TCRdb stores in-frame clones only, minus some. The sample has about 820,000 clones, 80% to 95% seen once. The data stem from a study of shared clonotypes between healthy human individuals. The study, taken as a whole, reports: Clonotypes shared by all four sorted-subset donors had higher generation probabilities than non-shared clonotypes.

Germline loops: CDR1 SGHVS, CDR2 FNYEAQ. V gave up 1 base and J gave up 0 bases, with 10 bases separating them. The CDR3 totals 16 residues. Terminally differentiated effector memory CD45RA+ cells were excluded from the naive CD8 cells, which were CD45RO-negative and positively selected for CCR7. The chain recombines TRBV7-6 with TRBJ1-5; possible D gene TRBD1, 6 bases. This sequence was found in a young man in good health. Sequenced material: naive CD8+ T cells sorted from blood. The CDR3: CASSLGGGVSNQPQHF. The CDR3 DNA is TGTGCCAGCAGCTTAGGTGGGGGCGTTAGCAATCAGCCCCAGCATTTT. The whole variable domain, remainder taken from reference TRBV7-6 and TRBJ1-5, is GAGVSQSPRYKVTKRGQDVALRCDPISGHVSLYWYRQALGQGPEFLTYFNYEAQQDKSGLPNDRFSAERPEGSISTLTIQRTEQRDSAMYRCASSLGGGVSNQPQHFGDGTRLSIL.